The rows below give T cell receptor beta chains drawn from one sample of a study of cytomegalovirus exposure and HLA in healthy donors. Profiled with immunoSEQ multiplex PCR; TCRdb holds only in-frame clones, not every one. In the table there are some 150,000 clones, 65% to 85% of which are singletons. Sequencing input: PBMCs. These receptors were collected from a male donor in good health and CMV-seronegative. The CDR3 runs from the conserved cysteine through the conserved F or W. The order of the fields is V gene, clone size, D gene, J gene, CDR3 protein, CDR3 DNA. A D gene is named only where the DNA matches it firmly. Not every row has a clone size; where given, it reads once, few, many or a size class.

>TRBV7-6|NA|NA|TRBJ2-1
CASSLVGGSYNEQFF
TGTGCCAGCAGCTTGGTGGGGGGCTCCTACAATGAGCAGTTCTTC
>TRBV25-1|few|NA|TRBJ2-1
CASSASILVFNEQFF
TGTGCCAGCAGTGCCAGTATACTAGTGTTCAATGAGCAGTTCTTC
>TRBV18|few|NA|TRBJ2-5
CASSSGQLETQYF
TGTGCCAGCTCATCCGGACAGTTAGAGACCCAGTACTTC
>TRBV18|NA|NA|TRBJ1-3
CASSPGVAHGNTIYF
TGTGCCAGCTCCCCGGGGGTGGCCCATGGAAACACCATATATTTT
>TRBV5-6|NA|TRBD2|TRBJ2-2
CASSRALAGYTGELFF
TGTGCCAGCAGCCGAGCGCTAGCGGGCTACACCGGGGAGCTGTTTTTT
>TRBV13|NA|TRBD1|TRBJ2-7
CASSSNGQEMGQYF
TGTGCCAGCAGCTCGAACGGACAGGAGATGGGGCAGTACTTC
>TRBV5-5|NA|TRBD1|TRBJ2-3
CASSLPGTGSTDTQYF
TGTGCCAGCAGCCTCCCGGGGACAGGGAGCACAGATACGCAGTATTTT
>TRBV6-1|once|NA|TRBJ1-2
CASSERGFNGYTF
TGTGCCAGCAGTGAAAGGGGCTTCAATGGCTACACCTTC
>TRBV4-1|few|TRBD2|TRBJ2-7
CASSQVVAGGSYEQYF
TGCGCCAGCAGCCAAGTGGTAGCGGGAGGCTCCTACGAGCAGTACTTC
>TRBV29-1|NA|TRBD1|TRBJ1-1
CSVEEGTGNTEAFF
TGCAGCGTTGAAGAAGGGACAGGGAACACTGAAGCTTTCTTT
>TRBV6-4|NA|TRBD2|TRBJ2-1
CASSDGLAGGNEQFF
TGTGCCAGCAGTGACGGACTAGCGGGGGGCAATGAGCAGTTCTTC
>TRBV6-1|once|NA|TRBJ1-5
CASRPSIGGNQPQHF
TGTGCCAGCAGACCCTCCATCGGTGGCAATCAGCCCCAGCATTTT
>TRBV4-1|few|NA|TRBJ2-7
CASSLTPGLRYEQYF
TGCGCCAGCAGCCTTACACCGGGACTTCGATACGAGCAGTACTTC
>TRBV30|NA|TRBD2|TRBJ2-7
CAWTSGRYEQYF
TGTGCCTGGACTAGCGGGAGGTACGAGCAGTACTTC
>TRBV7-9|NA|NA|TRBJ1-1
CASSPTVNTEAFF
TGTGCCAGCAGCCCGACAGTGAACACTGAAGCTTTCTTT
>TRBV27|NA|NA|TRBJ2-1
CASSSHMTGEQFF
TGTGCCAGCAGTTCTCACATGACTGGTGAGCAGTTCTTC
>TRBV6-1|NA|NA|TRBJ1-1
CASSEDAGTFKAFF
TGTGCCAGCAGTGAGGATGCCGGGACATTCAAAGCTTTCTTT
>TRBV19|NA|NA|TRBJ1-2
CASSIVPAGRFNGYTF
TGTGCCAGTAGTATAGTTCCTGCGGGGCGCTTTAATGGCTACACCTTC
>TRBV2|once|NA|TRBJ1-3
CASRFGPGNTIYF
TGTGCCAGCCGATTTGGCCCTGGAAACACCATATATTTT